These 9 T cell receptor beta chains share one sample of origin, sequenced in a study of monozygotic twins with inflammatory bowel disease (dated by TCRdb to the late 2010s). To prepare the library, 5' RACE was applied. Sequencer: Illumina HiSeq 2500. The reads underwent TCRdb reprocessing, giving one record for each CDR3 protein sequence and no DNA. The record for this sample contains some 300,000 distinct CDR3 sequences. The leading ten clones occupy 5.6% of the sample. Sequenced material: blood. Every receptor here comes from a human donor with ulcerative colitis or Crohn's disease, or a healthy co-twin of an affected twin (not recorded which).

This chain joins TRBV27 and TRBJ2-6; TCRdb gives TRBD1 as the D gene, but with no DNA this cannot be confirmed. The CDR3 length is 17 residues. Germline CDR1 reads MNHEY; CDR2 reads SMNVEV (reference sequence). The CDR3 loop reads CASSPWTCYSGANVLTF.

The chain is built from TRBV6-5 and TRBJ2-3. This CDR3 region has 13 residues. Germline CDR1 is MNHEY and CDR2 is SVGAGI. The CDR3 is CASSYRRGYTQYF.

The V call is TRBV7-2, the J call TRBJ2-7; TCRdb's D gene call, TRBD1, goes unchecked for lack of DNA. CDR1 is SGHTA and CDR2 is FQGNSA in the germline V gene. CDR3 length: 14 residues. The CDR3 loop reads CASSLGRRAYEQYF. Combining the CDR3 with reference TRBV7-2 and TRBJ2-7 gives the whole variable domain GAGVSQSPSNKVTEKGKDVELRCDPISGHTALYWYRQSLGQGLEFLIYFQGNSAPDKSGLPSDRFSAERTGGSVSTLTIQRTQQEDSAVYLCASSLGRRAYEQYFGPGTRLTVT.

The chain links TRBV7-8 to TRBJ2-4; TCRdb picks TRBD1, but there is no DNA to check that call. Germline-derived CDR1 and CDR2 are SGHVS and FQNEAQ. The CDR3 spans 17 residues. This chain's CDR3 is CASSLETMMTGVNIQYF.

The chain's CDR3 is CASSSGTYEQYF. The chain couples TRBV6-6 to TRBJ2-7. Germline V lookup: CDR1 MNHNY, CDR2 SVGAGI (reference sequence). The CDR3 is 12 residues long.

V gene TRBV28 combines with J gene TRBJ2-1; as DNA is missing, the TRBD1 call by TCRdb cannot be tested. The CDR3 consists of 13 residues. Germline V gene data show CDR1 as MDHEN and CDR2 as SYDVKM. The chain's CDR3 is CASTLTNFNEQFF. The entire variable domain, with the rest obtained from reference TRBV28 and TRBJ2-1, is as follows: DVKVTQSSRYLVKRTGEKVFLECVQDMDHENMFWYRQDPGLGLRLIYFSYDVKMKEKGDIPEGYSVSREKKERFSLILESASTNQTSMYLCASTLTNFNEQFFGPGTRLTVL.

The chain couples TRBV6-2 or TRBV6-3 to TRBJ2-5; TCRdb designates TRBD1, a call that cannot be tested without DNA. Looked up from germline, CDR1 is MNHEY and CDR2 is SVGEGT. The CDR3 contains 16 residues. The CDR3 sequence is CASSNSPGQVGETQYF.

The V and J genes are TRBV7-9 and TRBJ1-2. The CDR3 runs 13 residues. Germline values: CDR1 SEHNR, CDR2 FQNEAQ (reference sequence). CDR3 region: CASSLDTQRGYTF.

The chain employs TRBV7-9 and TRBJ1-5. Germline V gene lookup returns CDR1 SEHNR and CDR2 FQNEAQ (reference sequence). The CDR3 has 17 amino acids. The CDR3 loop is CASSLARGVYSNQPQHF. The full variable domain, its missing parts supplied by reference TRBV7-9 and TRBJ1-5, is DTGVSQNPRHKITKRGQNVTFRCDPISEHNRLYWYRQTLGQGPEFLTYFQNEAQLEKSRLLSDRFSAERPKGSFSTLEIQRTEQGDSAMYLCASSLARGVYSNQPQHFGDGTRLSIL.